Below, 27 T cell receptor beta chains from the same sample are listed, as sequenced in a study of monozygotic twins with inflammatory bowel disease. From its re-call of the 5' RACE reads, TCRdb lists each CDR3 protein once, without DNA. Its table records some 130,000 distinct CDR3 sequences. The sequenced material came from blood. These receptor sequences come from a human donor with ulcerative colitis or Crohn's disease, or a healthy co-twin of an affected twin (not recorded which).

The chain uses TRBV5-1 and TRBJ2-2; with no DNA, the TCRdb D assignment of TRBD2 cannot be verified. This CDR3 is built from 16 residues. Germline V gives CDR1 SGHRS, CDR2 YFSETQ. This CDR3 reads CASSFRRDQNTGELFF.

The chain is built from TRBV7-2 and TRBJ1-2; no DNA is available, so the TRBD1 call from TCRdb remains unchecked. This CDR3 is 15 amino acids long. The germline V gene encodes CDR1 SGHTA and CDR2 FQGNSA. The CDR3 protein is CASSPRTGINYGYTF. Combining the CDR3 with reference TRBV7-2 and TRBJ1-2 gives the whole variable domain GAGVSQSPSNKVTEKGKDVELRCDPISGHTALYWYRQSLGQGLEFLIYFQGNSAPDKSGLPSDRFSAERTGGSVSTLTIQRTQQEDSAVYLCASSPRTGINYGYTFGSGTRLTVV.

The V gene is TRBV27, the J gene TRBJ1-5; the D call from TCRdb, TRBD1, cannot be confirmed without DNA. The germline V gene encodes CDR1 MNHEY and CDR2 SMNVEV (reference sequence). The CDR3 loop spans 14 amino acids. This CDR3 is CASRSDRVTQPQHF.

The chain carries TRBV5-1 and TRBJ2-3; TCRdb's D call of TRBD1 is untestable without DNA. The CDR3 length is 14 residues. Germline V gives CDR1 SGHRS, CDR2 YFSETQ. CDR3 region: CASSSTGERNTQYF.

J is TRBJ1-5 and V is TRBV7-9; lacking DNA, the TRBD1 call made by TCRdb goes unchecked. The length of the CDR3 is 14 residues. The germline gives CDR1 SEHNR, CDR2 FQNEAQ (reference sequence). The CDR3 loop is CASSSTVSNQPQHF. Using reference TRBV7-9 and TRBJ1-5 for the parts outside the CDR3, the full variable domain is DTGVSQNPRHKITKRGQNVTFRCDPISEHNRLYWYRQTLGQGPEFLTYFQNEAQLEKSRLLSDRFSAERPKGSFSTLEIQRTEQGDSAMYLCASSSTVSNQPQHFGDGTRLSIL.

The V call is TRBV20-1, the J call TRBJ1-5. CDR3 length: 12 residues. Germline assignment: CDR1 DFQATT and CDR2 SNEGSKA (reference sequence). CDR3 residues: CSVSGSNQPQHF.

The chain joins TRBV6-6 to TRBJ1-3; as DNA is missing, the TRBD1 call by TCRdb cannot be tested. Germline CDR1 reads MNHNY; CDR2 reads SVGAGI (reference sequence). The CDR3 consists of 14 residues. Here the CDR3 reads CASSSSGTGNTIYF.

The chain uses TRBV12-3 or TRBV12-4 and TRBJ2-1; TCRdb reports TRBD1, a call that lacks DNA to check it against. The CDR3 is 14 amino acids. The CDR3 loop is CASSLIGGHNEQFF.

The chain carries TRBV6-1 and TRBJ1-5; TCRdb picks TRBD1, but there is no DNA to check that call. The CDR3 totals 15 residues. Germline lookup yields CDR1 MNHNS and CDR2 SASEGT. The CDR3 is CATYRGGVPNQPQHF.

The chain employs TRBV28 and TRBJ1-5. The germline gives CDR1 MDHEN, CDR2 SYDVKM. This CDR3 comprises 13 residues. CDR3 amino acids: CASIKEEGQPQHF.

The chain employs TRBV28 and TRBJ2-1; TCRdb selects TRBD1, and the lack of DNA leaves this call unchecked. The CDR3 runs 15 residues. Per the germline V gene, CDR1 is MDHEN and CDR2 is SYDVKM. The CDR3 sequence: CASRPTGGPYNEQFF.

This chain's CDR3 is CASSSGGPYEQFF. V usage is TRBV6-2 or TRBV6-3 and J usage is TRBJ2-1; TCRdb's D call, TRBD2, is unchecked because there is no DNA. Germline V gene lookup returns CDR1 MNHEY and CDR2 SVGEGT. The CDR3 covers 13 residues.

V usage is TRBV29-1 and J usage is TRBJ2-7; the D call from TCRdb, TRBD2, cannot be confirmed without DNA. CDR3 size: 14 residues. The germline V gene encodes CDR1 SQVTM and CDR2 ANQGSEA. CDR3 loop: CSVATSARYYEQYF.

This chain connects TRBV19 to TRBJ1-5; TCRdb calls TRBD1, which cannot be checked without DNA. CDR3 size: 15 residues. CDR1 LNHDA and CDR2 SQIVND come from the germline V gene (reference sequence). The CDR3 sequence: CASSIVVGGAQPQHF.

The chain couples TRBV14 to TRBJ1-1; the D call of TRBD1 rests on TCRdb alone, since no DNA is present to check it. CDR3 length: 15 residues. Germline values: CDR1 SGHDN, CDR2 FVKESK. CDR3 amino acids: CASSQLQGRGTEAFF.

The genes are TRBV5-6 and TRBJ1-1; TCRdb's assignment of TRBD1 cannot be checked, as there is no DNA. The germline CDR1 and CDR2 sequences are SGHDT and YYEEEE. This CDR3 is built from 15 residues. The CDR3 loop reads CASSLEQGWNTEAFF.

This chain connects TRBV6-2 or TRBV6-3 to TRBJ1-2; the TRBD1 assignment by TCRdb is unverifiable without DNA. Per germline, CDR1 MNHEY and CDR2 SVGEGT. The CDR3 has 14 residues. The CDR3 sequence: CASSRTGGVYGYTF.

V gene TRBV10-1 combines with J gene TRBJ2-1; the TRBD2 assignment by TCRdb is unverifiable without DNA. This CDR3 has 13 amino acids. CDR1 is WNHNN, CDR2 SYGVQD, per germline (reference sequence). The CDR3 loop is CASSESGGLEQFF.

This rearrangement joins TRBV13 to TRBJ2-3; lacking DNA, the TRBD1 call made by TCRdb goes unchecked. Germline CDR1 reads PRHDT; CDR2 reads FYEKMQ (reference sequence). The CDR3 loop spans 16 amino acids. The CDR3 reads CASSLGSPVSTDTQYF. Drawing the rest from reference TRBV13 and TRBJ2-3, the complete variable domain is AAGVIQSPRHLIKEKRETATLKCYPIPRHDTVYWYQQGPGQDPQFLISFYEKMQSDKGSIPDRFSAQQFSDYHSELNMSSLELGDSALYFCASSLGSPVSTDTQYFGPGTRLTVL.

This sequence joins TRBV4-2 and TRBJ1-6. Germline V gene lookup returns CDR1 LGHNA and CDR2 YNFKEQ. The CDR3 is 15 amino acids. The CDR3 spells CASSQVERDNSPLHF.

CDR3 region: CASSSSRAGTGGGSYGYTF. This chain uses TRBV11-2 with TRBJ1-2; the TCRdb D gene call, TRBD1, has no DNA to confirm it. The CDR3 runs to 19 residues. In germline, CDR1 is SGHAT, CDR2 FQNNGV. Supplemented by reference TRBV11-2 and TRBJ1-2, the full variable domain reads EAGVAQSPRYKIIEKRQSVAFWCNPISGHATLYWYQQILGQGPKLLIQFQNNGVVDDSQLPKDRFSAERLKGVDSTLKIQPAKLEDSAVYLCASSSSRAGTGGGSYGYTFGSGTRLTVV.

The chain has TRBV5-1 and TRBJ2-5; TCRdb names TRBD2, which stays unverified in the absence of DNA. The CDR3 is 15 residues long. Germline loops: CDR1 SGHRS, CDR2 YFSETQ. This CDR3 reads CASSLLAGALETQYF.

The chain is built from TRBV11-2 and TRBJ2-2; TCRdb gives TRBD1 as the D gene, but with no DNA this cannot be confirmed. Germline assignment: CDR1 SGHAT and CDR2 FQNNGV. The CDR3 consists of 14 residues. The CDR3 protein is CASSGRGSGGELFF.

The chain couples TRBV5-6 to TRBJ2-1. The CDR3 is made up of 14 amino acids. CDR1 and CDR2 from the germline V gene are SGHDT and YYEEEE. CDR3 amino acids: CASSLVDLVNEQFF. The complete variable domain, with remaining parts taken from reference TRBV5-6 and TRBJ2-1, reads DAGVTQSPTHLIKTRGQQVTLRCSPKSGHDTVSWYQQALGQGPQFIFQYYEEEERQRGNFPDRFSGHQFPNYSSELNVNALLLGDSALYLCASSLVDLVNEQFFGPGTRLTVL.

The gene calls are TRBV12-3 or TRBV12-4 and TRBJ2-1; with no DNA, the TCRdb D assignment of TRBD2 cannot be verified. The CDR3 contains 16 residues. This CDR3 is CASSLVPGLSYNEQFF.

The rearrangement uses TRBV6-1 and TRBJ1-6; TCRdb picks TRBD1, but there is no DNA to check that call. Germline CDR1 MNHNS, CDR2 SASEGT. The CDR3 length is 17 residues. CDR3 sequence: CASRQVSYSSYNSPLHF.

The chain employs TRBV28 and TRBJ2-7; the D gene TCRdb calls, TRBD1, cannot be checked with no DNA. CDR3 size: 12 residues. The germline V gene has CDR1 MDHEN and CDR2 SYDVKM. The CDR3 sequence is CASRQGAYEQYF.